The subject of this entry is one TCR beta chain. Its matching antigen is unknown. These data belong to a study of T cell responses to AZD1222 COVID-19 vaccine. Regarding the study as a whole: Donors skewed white British and female; clonal diversity was possibly underestimated. Researchers took repertoire samples only after the peak T cell response had come.

V was clipped by 2 bases and J by 1 base; unmatched bases: 6. There are 15 residues in the CDR3. Per the germline V gene, CDR1 is SQVTM and CDR2 is ANQGSEA. Sequencing was performed with immunoSEQ multiplex PCR; in TCRdb, only in-frame clones are kept and a portion is missing. This repertoire includes about 140,000 clones. The gene calls are TRBV29-1 and TRBJ2-3, with 7 bases that match TRBD1. The source material was peripheral blood. The clonotype was recovered from an adult in good health. This chain's CDR3 is CSVERDSIGTDTQYF. CDR3 nucleotides: TGCAGCGTTGAACGGGACAGTATTGGCACAGATACGCAGTATTTT.